The rows below give T cell receptor beta chains drawn from one sample of a study of cytomegalovirus exposure and HLA in healthy donors. The repertoire was sequenced with immunoSEQ multiplex PCR; TCRdb's copy has only in-frame clones and lacks some. The profile covers roughly 140,000 clones, with almost 85% appearing a single time and approximately 6% taken by the ten largest. Sample: PBMCs. These receptors were taken from a man under 40 in good health and CMV-seropositive. Both conserved end residues are part of each CDR3. The D gene is left open where the match is weak. Only some rows state a clone size, as once, few, many or a class for expanded clones.

TRBD2	TRBV11-2	NA	TRBJ2-5	TGTGCCAGCAGCCCCGGACTAGCGGGAGAAGAGACCCAGTACTTC	CASSPGLAGEETQYF
TRBD1	TRBV19	once	TRBJ2-1	TGTGCCACCACATTAGGGACAGGGATCTTCAGTGAGCAGTTCTTC	CATTLGTGIFSEQFF
NA	TRBV28	NA	TRBJ1-6	TGTGCCAGCAGTTTCAAGGGGATGAGAAATTCACCCCTCCACTTT	CASSFKGMRNSPLHF
NA	TRBV5-1	NA	TRBJ1-4	TGCGCCAGCAGCTTCGGACTGAGTAGTTCGAGGGAAAAACTGTTTTTT	CASSFGLSSSREKLFF
NA	TRBV5-1	NA	TRBJ1-1	TGCGCCAGCAGCTCGGTCGGGGGCACTGAAGCTTTCTTT	CASSSVGGTEAFF
TRBD2	TRBV7-2	NA	TRBJ2-3	TGTGCCAGCAGCTTTACAACTAGCGGGAGGGCCGTGCCAGATACGCAGTATTTT	CASSFTTSGRAVPDTQYF
TRBD2	TRBV29-1	NA	TRBJ2-5	TGCAGCGTGGATCCCGGGACTAGCGGACAAGAGACCCAGTACTTC	CSVDPGTSGQETQYF
TRBD2	TRBV28	NA	TRBJ2-5	TGTGCCAGCAGTTTACCAGCGGGGGTTCAAGAGACCCAGTACTTC	CASSLPAGVQETQYF
TRBD2	TRBV27	NA	TRBJ2-7	TGTGCCAGCAGTTGGAGCGGGGGGACCTACGAGCAGTACTTC	CASSWSGGTYEQYF
TRBD1	TRBV5-1	few	TRBJ1-1	TGCGCCAGCAGCTTGCAGGGGGTTGAAGCTTTCTTT	CASSLQGVEAFF
NA	TRBV6-5	NA	TRBJ2-3	TGTGCCAGCAGTAGAGTATCGACAGATACGCAGTATTTT	CASSRVSTDTQYF
NA	TRBV6-1	NA	TRBJ2-6	TGTGCCAGCAGTGAAGACAGCTCTGGGGCCAACGTCCTGACTTTC	CASSEDSSGANVLTF
TRBD1	TRBV7-2	NA	TRBJ2-7	TGTGCCAGCAGCTTAGACCACGGGACAGGGGTTGTGTACGAGCAGTACTTC	CASSLDHGTGVVYEQYF
TRBD2	TRBV5-4	once	TRBJ2-1	TGTGCCAGCAGCTTGCGGCGGGAGATCTACAATGAGCAGTTCTTC	CASSLRREIYNEQFF
NA	TRBV7-2	NA	TRBJ1-1	TGTGCCAGCAGCTCTCAGCGGCAGAATGAAGCTTTCTTT	CASSSQRQNEAFF
NA	TRBV9	NA	TRBJ2-7	TGTGCCAGCAGCGTAGGAGGAGATTCCTACGAGCAGTACTTC	CASSVGGDSYEQYF
TRBD2	TRBV7-2	NA	TRBJ2-7	TGTGCCAGCAGCCAGGGACTAGCGGTTTACGAGCAGTACTTC	CASSQGLAVYEQYF
TRBD2	TRBV27	NA	TRBJ2-7	TGTGCCAGCAGCTCTAGCGGAAAATCCTACGAGCAGTACTTC	CASSSSGKSYEQYF
NA	TRBV27	NA	TRBJ1-1	TGTGCCAGCAGTTTACTCGGCCAGGCCGAAGCTTTCTTT	CASSLLGQAEAFF
TRBD2	TRBV19	NA	TRBJ2-6	TGTGCCAGTAGTATAGAGGGACTAGCTTATCTCTCTGGGGCCAACGGCCTGACTTTC	CASSIEGLAYLSGANGLTF
TRBD1	TRBV5-5	NA	TRBJ1-2	TGTGCCAGCAGCCCGCCCCCGGGACAGGGAAACTATGGCTACACCTTC	CASSPPPGQGNYGYTF
TRBD1	TRBV18	NA	TRBJ1-5	TGTGCCAGCTCACCCTCGACAGGGGAGCAGCCCCAGCATTTT	CASSPSTGEQPQHF
TRBD1	TRBV6-5	NA	TRBJ1-2	TGTGCCAGCAGTTCCCGAGGACAGGCGACCAACTATGGCTACACCTTC	CASSSRGQATNYGYTF
NA	TRBV7-9	NA	TRBJ2-3	TGTTCCAGCAGCTCTCAGGGGACAGATACGCAGTATTTT	CSSSSQGTDTQYF
TRBD1	TRBV13	NA	TRBJ1-1	TGTGCCAGCAGCCGGGACAGGGGGCGCCGCACTGAAGCTTTCTTT	CASSRDRGRRTEAFF
NA	TRBV30	NA	TRBJ1-2	TGTGCCTGGGGTGTACGGCGGGGGTCAAACTATGGCTACACCTTC	CAWGVRRGSNYGYTF
TRBD1	TRBV28	NA	TRBJ2-1	TGTGCCAGCAGTTCCGGGACAGGAGACAATGAGCAGTTCTTC	CASSSGTGDNEQFF
NA	TRBV5-5	NA	TRBJ2-7	TGTGCCAGCAGCTTGCGTCAGGGGTACTCCGAGCAGTACTTC	CASSLRQGYSEQYF
TRBD1	TRBV6-1	NA	TRBJ2-7	TGTGCCAGCAGTACCTGGGACAGGGATTACGAGCAGTACTTC	CASSTWDRDYEQYF
TRBD2	TRBV29-1	few	TRBJ2-3	TGCAGCGTCGGGACTAGCGGCACAGATACGCAGTATTTT	CSVGTSGTDTQYF
TRBD1	TRBV28	NA	TRBJ1-1	TGCGCCAGCAGCTCCCCTCGCGGGACAGGGGACACTGAAGCTTTCTTT	CASSSPRGTGDTEAFF
NA	TRBV30	NA	TRBJ2-7	TGTGCCTCTGTGGGGAGAAGCTACGAACAGTACTTC	CASVGRSYEQYF
NA	TRBV5-1	NA	TRBJ1-3	TGCGCCAGCAGGGCAGAACACTCTGGAAACACCATATATTTT	CASRAEHSGNTIYF
NA	TRBV2	NA	TRBJ1-1	TGTGCCAGCTGCGGGGGAGGTACTGAAGCTTTCTTT	CASCGGGTEAFF
TRBD2	TRBV30	few	TRBJ2-3	TGTGCCTGGAGTGAGTTAGCGGGAAGGGGAGATACGCAGTATTTT	CAWSELAGRGDTQYF
NA	TRBV4-1	NA	TRBJ2-2	TGCGCCAGCAGCCAAGATCTCGGGTGGGGGGAGCTGTTTTTT	CASSQDLGWGELFF
TRBD2	TRBV5-6	few	TRBJ2-1	TGTGCCAGCAAGACCGGACTAGATGAGCAGTTCTTC	CASKTGLDEQFF